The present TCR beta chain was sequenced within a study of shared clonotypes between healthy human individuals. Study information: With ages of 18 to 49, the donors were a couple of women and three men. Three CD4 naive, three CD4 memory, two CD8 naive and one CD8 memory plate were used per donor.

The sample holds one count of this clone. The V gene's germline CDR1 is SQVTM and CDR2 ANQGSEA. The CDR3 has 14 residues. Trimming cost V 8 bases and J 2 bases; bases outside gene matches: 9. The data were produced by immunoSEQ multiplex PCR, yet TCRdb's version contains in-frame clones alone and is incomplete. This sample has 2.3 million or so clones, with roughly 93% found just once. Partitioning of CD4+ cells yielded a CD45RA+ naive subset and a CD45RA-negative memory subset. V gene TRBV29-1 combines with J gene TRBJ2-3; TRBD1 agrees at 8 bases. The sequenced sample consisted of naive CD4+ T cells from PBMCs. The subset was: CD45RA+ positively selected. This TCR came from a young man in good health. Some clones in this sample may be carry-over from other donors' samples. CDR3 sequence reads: CSLSGTGPTDTQYF. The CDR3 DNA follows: TGCAGCCTCTCCGGGACAGGACCCACAGATACGCAGTATTTT.